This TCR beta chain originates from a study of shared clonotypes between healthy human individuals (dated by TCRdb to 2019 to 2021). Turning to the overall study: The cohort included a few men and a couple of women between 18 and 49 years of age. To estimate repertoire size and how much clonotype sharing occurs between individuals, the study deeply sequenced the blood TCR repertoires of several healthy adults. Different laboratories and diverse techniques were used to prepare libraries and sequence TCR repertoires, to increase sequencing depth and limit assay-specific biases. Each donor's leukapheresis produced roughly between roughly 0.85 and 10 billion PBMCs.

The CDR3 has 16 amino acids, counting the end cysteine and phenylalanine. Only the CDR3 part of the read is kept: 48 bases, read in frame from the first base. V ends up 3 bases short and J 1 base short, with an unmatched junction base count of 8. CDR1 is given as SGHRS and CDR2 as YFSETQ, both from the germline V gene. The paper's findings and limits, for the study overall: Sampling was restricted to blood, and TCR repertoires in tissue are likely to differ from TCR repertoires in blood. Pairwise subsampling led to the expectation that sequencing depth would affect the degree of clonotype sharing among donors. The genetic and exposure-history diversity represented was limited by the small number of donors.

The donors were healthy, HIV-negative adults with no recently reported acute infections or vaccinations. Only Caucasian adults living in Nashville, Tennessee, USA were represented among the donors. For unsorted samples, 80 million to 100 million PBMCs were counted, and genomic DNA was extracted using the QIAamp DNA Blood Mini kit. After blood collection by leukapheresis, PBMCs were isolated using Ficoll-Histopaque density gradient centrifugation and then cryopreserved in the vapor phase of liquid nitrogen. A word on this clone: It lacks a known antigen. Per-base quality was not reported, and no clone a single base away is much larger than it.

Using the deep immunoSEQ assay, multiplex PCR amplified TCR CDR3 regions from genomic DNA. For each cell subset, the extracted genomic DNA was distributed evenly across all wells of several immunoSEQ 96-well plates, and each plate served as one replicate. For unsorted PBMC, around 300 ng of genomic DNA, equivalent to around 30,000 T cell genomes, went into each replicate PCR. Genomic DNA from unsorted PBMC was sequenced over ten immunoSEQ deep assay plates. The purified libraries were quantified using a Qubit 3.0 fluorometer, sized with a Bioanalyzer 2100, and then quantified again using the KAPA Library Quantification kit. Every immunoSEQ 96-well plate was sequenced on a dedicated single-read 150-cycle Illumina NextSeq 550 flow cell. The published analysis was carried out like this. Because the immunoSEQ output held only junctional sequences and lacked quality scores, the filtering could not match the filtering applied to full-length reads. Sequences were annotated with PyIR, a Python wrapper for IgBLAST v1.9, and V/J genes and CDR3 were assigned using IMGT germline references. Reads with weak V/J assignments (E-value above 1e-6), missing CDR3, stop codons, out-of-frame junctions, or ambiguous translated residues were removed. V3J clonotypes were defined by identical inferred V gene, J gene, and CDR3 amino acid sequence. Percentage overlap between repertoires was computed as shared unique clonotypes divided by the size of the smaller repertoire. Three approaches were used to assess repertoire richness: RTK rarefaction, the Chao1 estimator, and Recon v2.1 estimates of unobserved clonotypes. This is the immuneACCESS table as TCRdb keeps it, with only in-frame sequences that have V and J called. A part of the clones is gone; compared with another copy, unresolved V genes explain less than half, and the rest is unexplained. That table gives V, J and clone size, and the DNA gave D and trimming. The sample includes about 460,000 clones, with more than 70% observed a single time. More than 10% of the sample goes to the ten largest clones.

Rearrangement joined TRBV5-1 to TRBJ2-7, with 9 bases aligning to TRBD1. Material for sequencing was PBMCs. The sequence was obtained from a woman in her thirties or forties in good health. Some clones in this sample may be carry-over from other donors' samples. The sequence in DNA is TGCGCCAGCAGCTCATCCGTCGGGACAGGGTCCTACGAGCAGTACTTC. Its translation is CASSSSVGTGSYEQYF.